This TCR beta chain was documented in a study of shared T cell receptors in the human thymus. The J segment lost 4 bases and the V segment lost 9 bases, leaving 2 bases of the junction unmatched. The CDR3 runs 14 residues. Germline CDR1 reads SNHLY; CDR2 reads FYNNEI. Data came from immunoSEQ multiplex PCR; TCRdb stores just in-frame clones and leaves some out. In the table there are 500,000 to 750,000 clones, around 89% of which are singletons. These records were also assigned to another study, of human thymus T cells. That paper states: Thymus was obtained from resections taken during corrective heart surgery.

The TCR was taken from a boy younger than two with a congenital heart defect. Specimen: thymocytes. This sequence joins TRBV2 and TRBJ2-3, with TRBD2 matching 15 bases. CDR3 nucleotides: TGTGCCAGTGGACTAGCGGGAGGGCCAGATACGCAGTATTTT. Translating it yields CASGLAGGPDTQYF.